Following are 30 T cell receptor beta chains from one sample sequenced in a study of tumor and adjacent non-tumor tissue in lung cancer. This sample's RNA came from whole unsorted tissue. The normal lung tissue was taken more than 3 cm from the tumor edge. TCRbeta libraries were built with three rounds of nested PCR, modified from ARM-PCR. In TCRdb, the multiplex PCR reads were re-called with MiXCR into one record per CDR3 protein. This table has 80,000 to 100,000 distinct CDR3 sequences, roughly 78% appearing once. Sequencing used distant non-tumor lung tissue. The source of these receptors is a man in his 60s with small cell lung cancer.

This clonotype came up once. The junction does not match germline at one end; this may be a read error. The chain couples TRBV7-9 to TRBJ2-7; D may be TRBD1 (5 bases). CDR1 is SEHNR, CDR2 FQNEAQ, per germline (reference sequence). The CDR3 loop spans 17 amino acids. CDR3 region: CASSWGGWPLSSHEQYF. In DNA form, the CDR3 reads TGTGCCAGCAGCTGGGGCGGTTGGCCATTGAGCTCCCACGAGCAATACTTC.

The sample holds many counts of this clonotype. The chain employs TRBV5-6 and TRBJ2-3, with unresolved D. V dropped 0 bases and J dropped 4 bases, with 3 bases sitting between them. Germline CDR1 SGHDT, CDR2 YYEEEE. The CDR3 consists of 12 residues. The CDR3 loop reads CASSLGADTQYF. The CDR3 DNA is TGTGCCAGCAGCTTGGGAGCAGATACGCAGTATTTT.

There are many counts of this clonotype. CDR3 region: CASSPRDRQQFF. The CDR3 bases are TGTGCCAGCAGCCCTAGGGACAGACAGCAGTTCTTC. The rearrangement joins TRBV5-4 to TRBJ2-1; 7 positions agree with TRBD1. The J segment lost 11 bases and the V segment lost 4 bases, leaving 6 bases of the junction unmatched. The CDR3 length is 12 residues. CDR1 and CDR2 from the germline V gene are SGHNT and YYREEE (reference sequence).

The chain recombines TRBV29-1 with TRBJ2-1; 7 nucleotides align to TRBD2. The CDR3 covers 14 residues. The V gene's germline CDR1 is SQVTM and CDR2 ANQGSEA. J gave up 6 bases and V 7 bases, and 12 bases lay outside the gene matches. The CDR3: CSAATSRNRNEQFF. The CDR3 DNA reads as TGCAGCGCTGCGACTAGCAGGAACCGCAATGAGCAGTTCTTC.

Comment on this clonotype: This may arise from a read error, as a much more abundant clone is one base away. The J gene is TRBJ2-1, the V gene TRBV20-1; D perhaps matches TRBD2 (5 bases). The CDR3 is made up of 12 amino acids. From germline, CDR1 is DFQATT and CDR2 SNEGSKA (reference sequence). The CDR3 sequence: CNASQSLREQFF. The CDR3 nucleotides read TGCAATGCTAGCCAGTCGCTGCGTGAGCAGTTCTTC.

This clonotype has a single count. A read error may be the cause here, since a much bigger clone is one base away. The chain is built from TRBV20-1 and TRBJ2-7; D may match TRBD1 or TRBD2 (5 bases each). With 5 bases removed from V and 2 bases from J, the gap between germline ends came to 13 bases. Germline CDR1 is DFQATT and CDR2 is SNEGSKA (reference sequence). This CDR3 is 13 amino acids long. The CDR3 sequence is CSASSRDPYEQYF. The CDR3 region has the DNA TGCAGTGCTTCGAGCCGGGACCCCTACGAGCAGTACTTC.

In the case of this clonotype: One end of the junction fails to match germline, which may point to a read error. The V gene is TRBV7-9, the J gene TRBJ2-5, with 8 bases that match TRBD2. The V gene's germline CDR1 is SEHNR and CDR2 FQNEAQ (reference sequence). This CDR3 contains 14 residues. This chain's CDR3 is CASSLVAGLETQYF. The CDR3 nucleotides read TGCGCCAGCAGCTTAGTAGCGGGACTTGAGACCCAGTACTTC.

The gene calls are TRBV11-2 and TRBJ2-3; no definite D call. Trimming stripped 4 bases from V and 7 bases from J, with 18 bases between. The CDR3 consists of 15 residues. Germline V gene lookup returns CDR1 SGHAT and CDR2 FQNNGV. The CDR3 reads CASSSGMIAVHTQYF. The CDR3 coding sequence is TGTGCCAGCAGCTCCGGAATGATTGCGGTACATACGCAGTATTTT.

With regard to this clonotype: A single base separates this from a much larger clone, so it may be a read error. CDR3 nucleotides: TGCAGTGCGCATACCGGGCGAGAGCAGTACTTC. Translation: CSAHTGREQYF. The V gene is TRBV20-1, the J gene TRBJ2-7; D remains unclear. Germline CDR1 reads DFQATT; CDR2 reads SNEGSKA (reference sequence). The CDR3 contains 11 residues. Trimming removed 6 bases from V and 7 bases from J, with 13 bases in between.

This clonotype has more than one count but fewer than ten. Since a much larger clone is just one base distant, this may be a read error. The V gene is TRBV6-6, the J gene TRBJ2-3; possible D gene TRBD1, 7 bases. CDR1 and CDR2 (germline): MNHNY, SVGAGI (reference sequence). This CDR3 region has 15 residues. CDR3 nucleotide sequence: TGTGTCAGCAGAAGACAGGGAGGTAGCACAGATACGCAGTATTTT. Amino acids: CVSRRQGGSTDTQYF.

In the case of this clonotype: It may be a read error: a sequence one base away is much more abundant. The chain recombines TRBV20-1 with TRBJ2-3; 9 bases are shared with TRBD2. The V gene's germline CDR1 is DFQATT and CDR2 SNEGSKA (reference sequence). V lost 5 bases and J lost 5; bases outside the gene matches: 11. CDR3 length: 15 amino acids. The CDR3 sequence: CSAPQSQAGGDTQYF. The CDR3 bases are TGCAGTGCTCCCCAGAGTCAAGCGGGAGGAGATACGCAGTATTTT.

With respect to this clonotype: This may stem from a read error, because a much larger clone lies one nucleotide away. The chain joins TRBV6-1 to TRBJ1-1; D remains unclear. The CDR3 sequence is 14 residues long. Germline V gene sequence: CDR1 MNHNS, CDR2 SASEGT. Here the CDR3 DNA reads TGTGCCGGCAGTGCAATACCGAGCTCAGTCGGAGCTTTCTTT. It translates to CAGSAIPSSVGAFF.

The rearrangement joins TRBV12-3 or TRBV12-4 to TRBJ2-1; D not resolved. The CDR3 is 13 residues long. V was pared by 3 bases and J by 4 bases, with 7 bases between. CDR3 in amino acids: CASSFGNYNEQFF. For the CDR3, the DNA is TGTGCCAGCAGTTTTGGCAATTACAATGAGCAGTTCTTC.

The rearrangement links TRBV5-5 to TRBJ2-3; 11 bases align to TRBD2. The CDR3 contains 14 residues. CDR1 is SGHKS and CDR2 is YYEKEE in the germline V gene (reference sequence). J lost 8 bases, V lost 7 bases, and 9 bases had no gene match. DNA for the CDR3: TGTGCCAGCGGCAGTAGCGGGAGGGCAGGTACGCAGTATTTT. Its translation is CASGSSGRAGTQYF.

The rearrangement joins TRBV4-1 to TRBJ2-7; D is perhaps TRBD1 or TRBD2 (6 bases each). The germline gives CDR1 MGHRA, CDR2 YSYEKL. The length of the CDR3 is 12 residues. V lost 9 bases, J lost 6 bases, and 15 bases lay in between. CDR3 protein: CASNQGGGEQYV. The CDR3, as DNA: TGCGCCAGTAACCAAGGAGGGGGCGAGCAGTACGTC.

This clonotype was detected only once. This likely comes from a read error, as the CDR3 has no conserved phenylalanine or tryptophan at its end. This chain links TRBV4-1 with TRBJ1-2; TRBD1 aligns across 7 bases. The CDR3 is made up of 15 amino acids. The germline V gene has CDR1 MGHRA and CDR2 YSYEKL. The CDR3 sequence is CVSSQPDRANYGYTS. The CDR3 DNA is TGCGTCAGCAGCCAACCCGACAGGGCTAACTATGGCTACACCTCC.

In the case of this clonotype: This CDR3 fails to terminate in the conserved phenylalanine or tryptophan, so it likely reflects a read error. The DNA is left out, because the CDR3 cannot be placed on it with certainty; the CDR3 is given as TCRdb lists it. The chain combines TRBV6-2 or TRBV6-3 with TRBJ2-7; TRBD2 was called by the table and not checked on the DNA. The CDR3 length is 14 residues, termini included. The V gene's germline CDR1 is MNHEY and CDR2 SVGEGT. CDR3 sequence reads: CASKIAGAPMELYL.

About this clonotype: A read error may explain this, as a much larger clone is one base away. The chain links TRBV20-1 to TRBJ2-7; 12 bases align to TRBD2. CDR1 is DFQATT, CDR2 SNEGSKA, per germline (reference sequence). The V and J ends lost 3 bases and 4 bases, in that order; junction bases with no gene match: 7. The CDR3 spans 15 residues. As DNA, the CDR3 is TGCAGTGCTAGGGAACTAGCGGGAGGAGATTACGAGCAGTACTTC. This encodes CSARELAGGDYEQYF.

Turning to this clonotype: One end of the junction does not line up with germline, which may come from a read error. The V gene is TRBV4-1, the J gene TRBJ2-3; D may match TRBD1 or TRBD2 (5 bases each). The CDR3 is 16 amino acids. The germline V gene has CDR1 MGHRA and CDR2 YSYEKL. CDR3 bases: TGCGCCAGCAGCCCGTCGACAGTCTCTAGCACAGAAACGCACTATTTT. It encodes CASSPSTVSSTETHYF.

As concerns this clonotype: The junction does not match germline at one end; this may be a read error. The rearrangement uses TRBV29-1 and TRBJ2-5, with 7 bases identical to TRBD1. The CDR3 spans 13 residues. Germline V lookup: CDR1 SQVTM, CDR2 ANQGSEA. In DNA form, the CDR3 reads TGCAGTGTTTGGACAGGCTTACAGGAGACCCAGCACTTC. Translated: CSVWTGLQETQHF.

On this clonotype itself: This likely comes from a read error, as the CDR3 has no conserved phenylalanine or tryptophan at its end. The V and J genes are TRBV4-1 and TRBJ2-7; TRBD1 matches 7 bases. V dropped 1 base and J dropped 0; count of bases not matched to a gene: 9. Germline loops: CDR1 MGHRA, CDR2 YSYEKL. The CDR3 runs to 17 residues. The CDR3 nucleotides are TGCGCCAGCAGCCAAGCCATGAGGGGGACAGACTCCTACGAGCAGTACTTA. Translating gives CASSQAMRGTDSYEQYL.

Concerning this clonotype itself: Here the CDR3 omits its conserved ending phenylalanine or tryptophan, so a read error is the likely source. The chain employs TRBV12-3 or TRBV12-4 and TRBJ1-1; D is uncertain. CDR3 size: 14 residues. The CDR3 DNA is TGTGTCAGCAGTTTCTCCCTGGGGAACACTGAAGCTTTCTAT. It codes for CVSSFSLGNTEAFY.

As regards this clonotype: The junction departs from germline at one end; a sequencing error may be responsible. J is TRBJ2-2 and V is TRBV20-1; D perhaps matches TRBD2 (6 bases). The CDR3 length is 15 residues. Germline CDR1 is DFQATT and CDR2 is SNEGSKA (reference sequence). In DNA, the CDR3 is TGCATTGCTAGTCCTTCCGGGGGAGTGACCGGGGAGGTGTTTTTT. This translates into CIASPSGGVTGEVFF.

This clonotype was recorded at least ten times. The rearrangement links TRBV7-8 to TRBJ2-5; TRBD1 matches at 7 bases. Germline-derived CDR1 and CDR2 are SGHVS and FQNEAQ. V was pared by 5 bases and J by 6 bases, with 6 bases of the junction left unmatched. The CDR3 totals 13 residues. DNA for the CDR3: TGTGCCAGCAGCATAGACAGGGCCAAGACCCAGTACTTC. As protein: CASSIDRAKTQYF.

With respect to this clonotype: A read error may produce the germline difference seen at one junction end. This sequence joins TRBV29-1 and TRBJ2-3; 7 bases map to TRBD2. The CDR3 length is 17 residues. Germline CDR1 SQVTM, CDR2 ANQGSEA. The CDR3 is CSVGGVPGSSGIDTQYF. In DNA, the CDR3 is TGCAGTGTTGGGGGGGTTCCCGGGTCCTCTGGCATAGATACGCAGTATTTT.

CDR3 sequence reads: CASSEKQGHRPQHF. The CDR3, as DNA: TGTGCCAGCAGTGAGAAACAGGGACATCGGCCCCAGCATTTT. The J gene is TRBJ1-5, the V gene TRBV25-1; a weak D match, TRBD1 (6 bases). The CDR3 consists of 14 residues. With 3 bases removed from V and 9 bases from J, the gap between germline ends came to 15 bases. The V gene's germline CDR1 is MGHDK and CDR2 SYGVNS.

The genes are TRBV6-6 and TRBJ1-2, with 10 bases fitting TRBD1. After removal of 6 bases from V and 10 bases from J, the junction contained 14 bases not matched to a gene. CDR3 size: 15 residues. Germline CDR1 and CDR2: MNHNY and SVGAGI (reference sequence). CDR3 in DNA: TGTGCCAGCAGAGCCACGGGGACAGGGGCTTCTGACTACACCTTC. Translating it yields CASRATGTGASDYTF.

The chain is built from TRBV10-1 and TRBJ2-7; D remains unclear. Germline V gene lookup returns CDR1 WNHNN and CDR2 SYGVQD (reference sequence). The CDR3 is 14 residues long. CDR3: CASSEGESLNEQYV. The CDR3 region has the DNA TGTGCCAGCAGTGAAGGAGAGAGCCTTAACGAGCAGTACGTC.

Concerning this clonotype itself: Since the CDR3 does not end with the conserved phenylalanine or tryptophan, this likely comes from a read error. The chain couples TRBV6-2 or TRBV6-3 to TRBJ2-1, with 8 bases matching TRBD1. The CDR3 spans 14 residues. The germline V gene has CDR1 MNHEY and CDR2 SVGEGT. CDR3 bases: TGTGCCAGCACTTACCAACAGGGGGATACTGAGCAGTTCTTG. It encodes CASTYQQGDTEQFL.

The rearrangement links TRBV5-4 to TRBJ2-5; 9 bases are a match to TRBD2. The V gene's germline CDR1 is SGHNT and CDR2 YYREEE (reference sequence). The CDR3 runs 18 residues. J was trimmed by 4 bases and V by 4 bases; bases with no gene match: 17. The CDR3 loop reads CASSMAGPLELAGETQYF. In nucleotides, the CDR3 is TGTGCCAGCAGCATGGCCGGCCCCTTGGAACTAGCGGGAGAGACCCAGTACTTC.